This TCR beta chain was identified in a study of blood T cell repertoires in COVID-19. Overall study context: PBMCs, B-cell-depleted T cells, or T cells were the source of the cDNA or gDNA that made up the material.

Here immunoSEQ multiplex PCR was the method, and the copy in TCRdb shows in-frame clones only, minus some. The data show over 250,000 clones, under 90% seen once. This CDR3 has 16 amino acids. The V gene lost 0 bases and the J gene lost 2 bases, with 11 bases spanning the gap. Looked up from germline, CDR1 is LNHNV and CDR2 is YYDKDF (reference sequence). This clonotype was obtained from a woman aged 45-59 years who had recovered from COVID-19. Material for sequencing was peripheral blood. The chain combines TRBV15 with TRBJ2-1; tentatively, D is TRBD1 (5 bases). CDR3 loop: CATSREAQGTYNEQFF. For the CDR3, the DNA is TGTGCCACCAGCAGAGAGGCGCAGGGTACCTACAATGAGCAGTTCTTC. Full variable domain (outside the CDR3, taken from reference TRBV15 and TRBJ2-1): DAMVIQNPRYQVTQFGKPVTLSCSQTLNHNVMYWYQQKSSQAPKLLFHYYDKDFNNEADTPDNFQSRRPNTSFCFLDIRSPGLGDTAMYLCATSREAQGTYNEQFFGPGTRLTVL.